Listed below are T cell receptor beta chains from one sample, sequenced in a study of shared clonotypes between healthy human individuals. Produced via immunoSEQ multiplex PCR; TCRdb's table is partial and in-frame only. The sample includes roughly 1.5 million clones, approximately 98% seen only once; the top ten take about 0.42%. The sequencing sample was made of naive CD4+ T cells sorted from blood. The source of these receptors is a young man in good health. Each CDR3 is given with its conserved first and last residue. D genes are given only for firm matches. A row's size may be missing; if present it is once, few, many or a size class.

>16|TRBD2|TRBV6-5|once|TRBJ2-1
TGTGCCAGCAGTTACGCCGGGACTAGCGGATACAATGAGCAGTTCTTC
CASSYAGTSGYNEQFF
>15|TRBD2|TRBV5-1|-|TRBJ2-1
TGCGCCAGCAGTGGGATGCCGGGAGGCTACAATGAGCAGTTCTTC
CASSGMPGGYNEQFF
>16|TRBD1|TRBV18|-|TRBJ1-1
TGTGCCAGCTCACCAAACACCGGGACAGAAAACACTGAAGCTTTCTTT
CASSPNTGTENTEAFF
>15|TRBD1|TRBV19|-|TRBJ2-3
TGTGCCAGTAGTAAGGGGGCACGGAGCACAGATACGCAGTATTTT
CASSKGARSTDTQYF
>12|-|TRBV30|-|TRBJ2-1
TGTGCCTGGAGTGTGGGGGTTCCTGAGCAGTTCTTC
CAWSVGVPEQFF
>15|TRBD2|TRBV9|-|TRBJ2-7
TGTGCCAGCAGCGTAGATGTAGCGGGAAGTCGAGAGCAGTACTTC
CASSVDVAGSREQYF
>16|-|TRBV29-1|-|TRBJ2-7
TGCAGCGTTGTTCCTTGGGGGTCGGCAGGACTTTCCGAGCAGTACTTC
CSVVPWGSAGLSEQYF
>13|-|TRBV5-1|-|TRBJ2-1
TGCGCCAGCAGCTTGTTCATCCGCAATGAGCAGTTCTTC
CASSLFIRNEQFF
>16|TRBD1|TRBV7-9|-|TRBJ2-5
TGTGCCAGCAGCCTTAAGACAGGGAGTCGACAAGAGACCCAGTACTTC
CASSLKTGSRQETQYF
>12|-|TRBV6-5|-|TRBJ2-7
TGTGCCAACCCAGGACATACCTACGAGCAGTACTTC
CANPGHTYEQYF
>15|TRBD1|TRBV6-5|-|TRBJ1-4
TGTGCCAGCAGTATCAACAGGGGGACTAATGAAAAACTGTTTTTT
CASSINRGTNEKLFF
>15|TRBD1|TRBV5-1|-|TRBJ1-1
TGCGCCAGCAGCGCATGGACAGGGAGAGGCACTGAAGCTTTCTTT
CASSAWTGRGTEAFF
>15|-|TRBV7-8|-|TRBJ1-1
TGTGCCAGCACCCTTACCAGGGATTGGGTCTCTGAAGCTTTCTTT
CASTLTRDWVSEAFF
>14|TRBD1|TRBV5-6|-|TRBJ2-7
TGTGCCAGCAAGACAGGGATTGGGGGTTACGAGCAGTACTTC
CASKTGIGGYEQYF
>13|-|TRBV2|-|TRBJ2-4
TGTGCCAGCGGGGGAAACGACAAAAACATTCAGTACTTC
CASGGNDKNIQYF
>18|TRBD1|TRBV15|-|TRBJ1-4
TGTGCCACCAGCAGAGCATATGCGGGACAGGGGGCAGGTGAAAAACTGTTTTTT
CATSRAYAGQGAGEKLFF
>11|-|TRBV28|-|TRBJ1-5
TGTGCCAGCAGTTCATATCAGCCCCAGCATTTT
CASSSYQPQHF
>15|-|TRBV25-1|-|TRBJ2-1
TGTGCCAGCAGTGAATTCCCCCTCATAAACAATGAGCAGTTCTTC
CASSEFPLINNEQFF
>11|-|TRBV2|-|TRBJ1-3
TGTGCCAGCAGTGTGGGAAACACCATATATTTT
CASSVGNTIYF
>15|TRBD2|TRBV2|-|TRBJ2-7
TGTGCCAGCAGTGAGGTAGCGGGAGTATCCTACGAGCAGTACTTC
CASSEVAGVSYEQYF
>13|TRBD1|TRBV6-6|-|TRBJ2-2
TGTGCCAGCAGCCGACAGGGTAGCGGGGAGCTGTTTTTT
CASSRQGSGELFF
>16|TRBD2|TRBV10-3|-|TRBJ2-3
TGTGCCATCAGTGAGTCGACTAGCGGAAGGGGGGATACGCAGTATTTT
CAISESTSGRGDTQYF
>13|TRBD2|TRBV7-7|-|TRBJ2-5
TGTGCCAGCAGCTTTGGACTAGCCGAGACCCAGTACTTC
CASSFGLAETQYF
>12|-|TRBV29-1|-|TRBJ2-3
TGCAGCGTTGAATCGAGAAAAGATACGCAGTATTTT
CSVESRKDTQYF
>14|TRBD1|TRBV6-6|-|TRBJ2-7
TGTGCCAGCAGAACCCCGGGACAGGTACTCGAGCAGTACTTC
CASRTPGQVLEQYF
>14|TRBD2|TRBV28|-|TRBJ2-1
TGTGCCAGTTCTCTAGCGGGGATCTACAATGAGCAGTTCTTC
CASSLAGIYNEQFF
>12|-|TRBV28|-|TRBJ2-7
TGTGCCAGCACGTCGGCGGCCTACGAGCAGTACTTC
CASTSAAYEQYF
>14|-|TRBV7-9|-|TRBJ2-7
TGTGCCAGCAGCTTAGACGGGGTACCCTACGAGCAGTACTTC
CASSLDGVPYEQYF
>18|-|TRBV10-3|-|TRBJ2-7
TGTGCCATCAGTGAGTCGACCCAACTAGGCGGGGCAGGGTACGAGCAGTACTTC
CAISESTQLGGAGYEQYF
>14|-|TRBV5-1|-|TRBJ2-7
TGCGCCAGCAGCTTGGTTGGTAGCAGCTACGAGCAGTACTTC
CASSLVGSSYEQYF
>16|TRBD2|TRBV28|-|TRBJ2-3
TGTGCCAGCAGTTCCGATAGGACTAGCGCGACAGATACGCAGTATTTT
CASSSDRTSATDTQYF
>16|TRBD1|TRBV28|-|TRBJ1-2
TGTGCCAGCAGTTACACAGGGGAGGTTGCTAACTATGGCTACACCTTC
CASSYTGEVANYGYTF
>15|-|TRBV5-5|once|TRBJ2-3
TGTGCCAGCAGCTTGAGGTTTGGGGAGACAGATACGCAGTATTTT
CASSLRFGETDTQYF
>11|TRBD1|TRBV10-3|-|TRBJ1-1
TGTGCCACGACAGGGGCGGATGAAGCTTTCTTT
CATTGADEAFF
>11|-|TRBV6-6|-|TRBJ2-7
TGTGCCAGCAGTTACGGCGGCGAACAGTACTTC
CASSYGGEQYF
>12|-|TRBV5-4|-|TRBJ2-1
TGTGCCAGCAGCCGAGCAGTTGATGAGCAGTTCTTC
CASSRAVDEQFF
>13|TRBD2|TRBV27|once|TRBJ2-3
TGTGCCAGCACTCTAGCGGGAACAGATACGCAGTATTTT
CASTLAGTDTQYF
>21|-|TRBV21-1|-|TRBJ2-5
TGTGCCACCTTCAGAGCCTCCAAGCGCGGGAAGGGTTTAGGATGGAAAGAGACCCAGTACTTC
CATFRASKRGKGLGWKETQYF
>19|TRBD2|TRBV4-2|-|TRBJ2-3
TGTGCCAGCAGCCAAAAAGGGACTAGCGGGACGGGAGGCACAGATACGCAGTATTTT
CASSQKGTSGTGGTDTQYF
>19|TRBD1|TRBV4-1|once|TRBJ2-7
TGCGCCAGCAGCCAAGACCCGAAGAAGTGGACAGGGTTGAACTACGAGCAGTACTTC
CASSQDPKKWTGLNYEQYF
>17|-|TRBV9|-|TRBJ2-1
TGTGCCAGCAGCGTAATGGCTAGCGCCCTGAATTTCAATGAGCAGTTCTTC
CASSVMASALNFNEQFF
>13|-|TRBV11-2|once|TRBJ2-3
TGTGCCAGCAGCTCCAGGGAAACAGATACGCAGTATTTT
CASSSRETDTQYF
>14|TRBD1|TRBV29-1|-|TRBJ2-7
TGCAGCGTTGAAAAGGGACAGGGGGGCTACGAGCAGTACTTC
CSVEKGQGGYEQYF
>14|TRBD1|TRBV5-4|-|TRBJ2-1
TGTGCCAGCAGCCCCCGGACAGGGGTAAATGAGCAGTTCTTC
CASSPRTGVNEQFF
>16|TRBD1|TRBV29-1|-|TRBJ2-2
TGCAGCGTTGCCCCCAGGGACAGGGGCCTCACCGGGGAGCTGTTTTTT
CSVAPRDRGLTGELFF
>12|-|TRBV28|-|TRBJ2-7
TGTGCCAGCAGTTTAGTCCCCTACGAGCAGTACTTC
CASSLVPYEQYF
>16|TRBD2|TRBV13|-|TRBJ2-1
TGTGCCAGCAGCTCCTCAGCGGGAGGGTCGTTCAATGAGCAGTTCTTC
CASSSSAGGSFNEQFF
>13|TRBD1|TRBV29-1|-|TRBJ2-1
TGCAGCGTTAGCAGGGGGTCCTACAATGAGCAGTTCTTC
CSVSRGSYNEQFF